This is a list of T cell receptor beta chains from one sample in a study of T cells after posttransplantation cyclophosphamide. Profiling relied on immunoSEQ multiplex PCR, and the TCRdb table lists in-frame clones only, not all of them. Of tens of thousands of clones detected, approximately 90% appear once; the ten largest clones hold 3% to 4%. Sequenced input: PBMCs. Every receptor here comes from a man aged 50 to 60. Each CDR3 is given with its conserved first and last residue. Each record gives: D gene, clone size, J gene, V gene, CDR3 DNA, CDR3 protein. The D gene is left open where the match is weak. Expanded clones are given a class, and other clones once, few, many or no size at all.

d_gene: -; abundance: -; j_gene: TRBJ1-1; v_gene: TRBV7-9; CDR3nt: TGTGCCAGCAGCCTACGGGGGAACACTGAAGCTTTCTTT; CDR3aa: CASSLRGNTEAFF
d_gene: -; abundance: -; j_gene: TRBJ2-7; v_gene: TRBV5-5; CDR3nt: TGTGCCAGCAGCTTTAATCGGTACGAGCAGTACTTC; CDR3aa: CASSFNRYEQYF
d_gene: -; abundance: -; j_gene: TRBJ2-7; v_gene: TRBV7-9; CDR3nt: TGTGCCAGCAGCTCATGGGGGGGGCTCTTCTCGCCCGAGCAGTACTTC; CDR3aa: CASSSWGGLFSPEQYF
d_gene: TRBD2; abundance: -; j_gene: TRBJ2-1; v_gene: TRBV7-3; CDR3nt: TGTGCCAGCAGCTTAAGGGCTCCTAGCGGAAACAATGAGCAGTTCTTC; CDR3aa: CASSLRAPSGNNEQFF
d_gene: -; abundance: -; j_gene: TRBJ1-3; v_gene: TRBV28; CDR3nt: TGTGCCAGCAGTTTCAAGGGGGGGAGGTCTGGAAACACCATATATTTT; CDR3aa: CASSFKGGRSGNTIYF
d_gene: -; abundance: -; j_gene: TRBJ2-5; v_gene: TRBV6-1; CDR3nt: TGTGCCAGCAGTGTCAGGGAAAGAGAGACCCAGTACTTC; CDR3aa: CASSVRERETQYF
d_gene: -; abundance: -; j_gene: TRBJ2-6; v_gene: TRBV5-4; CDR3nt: TGTGCCAGCAGCGAAACAGGTTCTGGGGCCAACGTCCTGACTTTC; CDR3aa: CASSETGSGANVLTF
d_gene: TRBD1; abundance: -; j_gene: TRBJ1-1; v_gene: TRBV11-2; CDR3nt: TGTGCCAGCAGCGCAGGATGGAGGGGGCTTGGCACTGAAGCTTTCTTT; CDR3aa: CASSAGWRGLGTEAFF
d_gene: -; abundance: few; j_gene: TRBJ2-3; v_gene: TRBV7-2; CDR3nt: TGTGCCAGCAGCTTGGACATGTCAGATACGCAGTATTTT; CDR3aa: CASSLDMSDTQYF
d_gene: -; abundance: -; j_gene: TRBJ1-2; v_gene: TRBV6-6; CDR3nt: TGTGCCAGCAGTTACTCGAACAGCTATGGCTACACCTTC; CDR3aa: CASSYSNSYGYTF